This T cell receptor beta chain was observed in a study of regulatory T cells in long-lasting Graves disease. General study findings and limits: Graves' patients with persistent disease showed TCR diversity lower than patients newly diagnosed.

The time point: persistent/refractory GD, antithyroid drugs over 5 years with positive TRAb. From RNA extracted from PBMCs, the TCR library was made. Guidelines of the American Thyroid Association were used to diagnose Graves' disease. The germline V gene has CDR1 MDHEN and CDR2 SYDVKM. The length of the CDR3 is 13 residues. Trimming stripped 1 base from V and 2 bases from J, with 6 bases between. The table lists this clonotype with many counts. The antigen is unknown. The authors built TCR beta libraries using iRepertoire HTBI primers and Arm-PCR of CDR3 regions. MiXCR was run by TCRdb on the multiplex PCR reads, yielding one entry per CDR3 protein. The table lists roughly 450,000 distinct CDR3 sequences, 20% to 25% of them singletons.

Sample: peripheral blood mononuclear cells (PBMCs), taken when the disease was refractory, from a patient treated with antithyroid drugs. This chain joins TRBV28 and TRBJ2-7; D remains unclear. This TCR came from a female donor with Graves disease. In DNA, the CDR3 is TGTGCCAGCAGTTTATTCGCCGCCTACGAGCAGTACTTC. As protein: CASSLFAAYEQYF. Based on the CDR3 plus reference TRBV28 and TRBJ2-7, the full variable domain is DVKVTQSSRYLVKRTGEKVFLECVQDMDHENMFWYRQDPGLGLRLIYFSYDVKMKEKGDIPEGYSVSREKKERFSLILESASTNQTSMYLCASSLFAAYEQYFGPGTRLTVT.